This entry is about one T cell receptor beta chain. The table came from immunoSEQ multiplex PCR; TCRdb's copy has only in-frame clones and leaves some out. The repertoire consists of tens of thousands of clones, with roughly nine tenths occurring once and the leading ten covering under 25%. The entry originates in a study of PD-1 blockade in classical Hodgkin lymphoma. After removal of 9 bases from V and 1 base from J, the junction contained 15 bases not matched to a gene. The CDR3 spans 16 residues. Per the germline V gene, CDR1 is WNHNN and CDR2 is SYGVQD (reference sequence). Every patient had relapsed following autologous stem cell transplantation, and cohorts differed in brentuximab vedotin exposure.

The TCR originated in a human donor with classical Hodgkin lymphoma. The material sequenced was peripheral blood mononuclear cells (PBMCs), taken at baseline. The chain recombines TRBV10-1 with TRBJ2-7; TRBD2 aligns across 7 bases. The CDR3 DNA reads TGCGCCAGTAGAGCGGGAACCCAGAGATCTTCCTACGAGCAGTACTTC. As protein: CASRAGTQRSSYEQYF.